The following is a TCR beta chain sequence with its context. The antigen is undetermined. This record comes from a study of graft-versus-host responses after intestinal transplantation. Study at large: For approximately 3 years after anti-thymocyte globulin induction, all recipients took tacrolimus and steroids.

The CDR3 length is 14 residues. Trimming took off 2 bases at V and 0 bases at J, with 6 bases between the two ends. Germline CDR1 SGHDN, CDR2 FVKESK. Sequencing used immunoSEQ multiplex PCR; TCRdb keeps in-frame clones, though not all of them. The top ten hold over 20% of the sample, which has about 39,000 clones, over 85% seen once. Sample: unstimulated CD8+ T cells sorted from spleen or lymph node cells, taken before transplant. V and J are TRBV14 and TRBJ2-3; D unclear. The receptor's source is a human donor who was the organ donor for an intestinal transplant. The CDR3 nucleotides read TGTGCCAGCAGCCAATGGCGTAGCACAGATACGCAGTATTTT. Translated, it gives CASSQWRSTDTQYF.